The clone carrying this T cell receptor (beta chain) was counted once. Its antigen is not identified. The record originates from a study of cytomegalovirus exposure and HLA in healthy donors. Study summary: Tens of millions of unique TCRs from HLA-typed donors made up an early data release.

The study, taken as a whole, reports: The study put 150 to 200 TCR beta chains on its list as cytomegalovirus-associated. Some V segments could not be told apart, so they were left out, TRBV6-2 and TRBV6-3 among them. In vitro work confirmed that a few CMV-associated chains recognize CMV antigens.

13 Jbeta primers and 60 Vbeta primers were used for the PCR. Sequencing used immunoSEQ multiplex PCR; TCRdb keeps in-frame clones, though not all of them. The table includes about 160,000 clones, about 65% detected once. Germline lookup yields CDR1 SGHAT and CDR2 FQNNGV. This CDR3 comprises 12 residues. Deletions cut 8 bases from V and 7 bases from J, with 14 bases between. The sample comprised PBMCs. The TCR was taken from a man aged 35-49 years in good health and CMV-seropositive. This rearrangement joins TRBV11-2 to TRBJ1-1; the D is unclear. The CDR3 protein is CASVEGANEAFF. Here the CDR3 DNA reads TGTGCCAGCGTTGAGGGCGCGAATGAAGCTTTCTTT.